This T cell receptor beta chain stems from a study of T cell repertoires in cytomegalovirus infection. The overall study: Matching HLA type and CMV infection were both indicated by public TCR beta signatures.

This clonotype occurred many times. Its antigen is undetermined. This CDR3 has 14 residues. V lost 7 bases and J lost 2, with 13 bases in between. Study conclusions and caveats: Identification of carriers of CMV plus the relevant HLA was achieved through cumulative public TCR beta family frequency. CMV-specific HLA-C-restricted TCR beta clonotypes dominated the ex vivo response.

TCRdb reprocessed the reads with MiXCR, giving one entry per CDR3 protein. The repertoire holds roughly 630,000 distinct CDR3 sequences, with 20% to 25% as singletons. The chain combines TRBV12-3 or TRBV12-4 with TRBJ2-3; D gene unclear. Sequencing was done on a sample of CD8+ T cells from PBMCs. This clonotype originated in a human donor in good health (CMV status not recorded). Some clones in this sample may be carry-over from other donors' samples. CDR3 sequence reads: CASIFGPNTDTQYF. The CDR3 region has the DNA TGTGCCAGCATCTTCGGGCCAAACACAGATACGCAGTATTTT.